A selection of T cell receptor beta chains follows, all from one sample in a study of cytomegalovirus exposure and HLA in healthy donors. Data came from immunoSEQ multiplex PCR; TCRdb stores just in-frame clones and leaves some out. The sample records roughly 130,000 clones, 65% to 75% being singletons. The sequenced sample consisted of PBMCs. The receptors here all came from a woman aged 45-65 years in good health and CMV-seropositive. Each CDR3 is given with its conserved first and last residue. Each record gives: V gene, clone size, CDR3 length, D gene, J gene, CDR3 DNA, CDR3 protein. D genes are given only for firm matches. Clone size, where shown, is once, few, many, or a class for clones that have expanded.

v_call: TRBV27; clone_size: NA; cdr3_length: 15; d_call: NA; j_call: TRBJ2-7; cdr3_nt: TGTGCCAGCCGCAGGCGGTCAGGGGTGGCCTACGAGCAGTACTTC; cdr3_aa: CASRRRSGVAYEQYF
v_call: TRBV7-2; clone_size: NA; cdr3_length: 13; d_call: TRBD1; j_call: TRBJ1-2; cdr3_nt: TGTGCCAGCAGCTTAGGAAGGGGGCTCGGCTACACCTTC; cdr3_aa: CASSLGRGLGYTF
v_call: TRBV19; clone_size: NA; cdr3_length: 16; d_call: NA; j_call: TRBJ1-5; cdr3_nt: TGTGCCAGTACTAGTATAGGAGGGGGGGGCGATCAGCCCCAGCATTTT; cdr3_aa: CASTSIGGGGDQPQHF
v_call: TRBV10-2; clone_size: NA; cdr3_length: 11; d_call: NA; j_call: TRBJ2-1; cdr3_nt: TGCGCCAGCCGGGTAAGAAGTGAGCAGTTCTTC; cdr3_aa: CASRVRSEQFF
v_call: TRBV9; clone_size: NA; cdr3_length: 13; d_call: NA; j_call: TRBJ1-1; cdr3_nt: TGTGCCAGCAGCAGAGGGACAACTACTGAAGCTTTCTTT; cdr3_aa: CASSRGTTTEAFF
v_call: TRBV5-6; clone_size: NA; cdr3_length: 15; d_call: NA; j_call: TRBJ1-1; cdr3_nt: TGTGCCAGCAGCCCCCTGGGGGGGGAGGTCACTGAAGCTTTCTTT; cdr3_aa: CASSPLGGEVTEAFF
v_call: TRBV7-8; clone_size: few; cdr3_length: 14; d_call: NA; j_call: TRBJ1-5; cdr3_nt: TGTGCCAGCAGCTTAGTCCGGAGCAATCAGCCCCAGCATTTT; cdr3_aa: CASSLVRSNQPQHF
v_call: TRBV7-9; clone_size: NA; cdr3_length: 14; d_call: TRBD1; j_call: TRBJ1-6; cdr3_nt: TGTGCCAGCAGCCCCCGACAGGGGAATTCACCCCTCCACTTT; cdr3_aa: CASSPRQGNSPLHF
v_call: TRBV18; clone_size: once; cdr3_length: 16; d_call: TRBD1; j_call: TRBJ1-3; cdr3_nt: TGTGCCAGCTCACCTACAGGGGCCCCCTCTGGAAACACCATATATTTT; cdr3_aa: CASSPTGAPSGNTIYF
v_call: TRBV11-2; clone_size: NA; cdr3_length: 13; d_call: NA; j_call: TRBJ2-3; cdr3_nt: TGTGCCAGCAGCCCCGGACTGGGGGATACGCAGTATTTT; cdr3_aa: CASSPGLGDTQYF
v_call: TRBV15; clone_size: NA; cdr3_length: 16; d_call: TRBD1; j_call: TRBJ1-1; cdr3_nt: TGTGCCACCAGCAGGGACCGGGGCAGGGGGGTGACTGAAGCTTTCTTT; cdr3_aa: CATSRDRGRGVTEAFF
v_call: TRBV5-1; clone_size: few; cdr3_length: 14; d_call: TRBD1; j_call: TRBJ1-6; cdr3_nt: TGCGCCAGCAGCTGGACAGGGGAAGACTCACCCCTCCACTTT; cdr3_aa: CASSWTGEDSPLHF
v_call: TRBV5-3; clone_size: once; cdr3_length: 17; d_call: NA; j_call: TRBJ2-7; cdr3_nt: TGTGCCAGAAGTTACGACAGGAAGCAAACTTCCCCTTACGAGCAGTACTTC; cdr3_aa: CARSYDRKQTSPYEQYF
v_call: TRBV11-3; clone_size: NA; cdr3_length: 16; d_call: TRBD1; j_call: TRBJ2-5; cdr3_nt: TGTGCCAGCACCTTAAGGGACAGGGGTACAACAGAGACCCAGTACTTC; cdr3_aa: CASTLRDRGTTETQYF
v_call: TRBV19; clone_size: NA; cdr3_length: 14; d_call: NA; j_call: TRBJ1-4; cdr3_nt: TGTGCCAGTAGTCCGAGACAGATAAAGGAAAAACTGTTTTTT; cdr3_aa: CASSPRQIKEKLFF
v_call: TRBV4-2; clone_size: NA; cdr3_length: 15; d_call: NA; j_call: TRBJ2-2; cdr3_nt: TGTGCCAGCAGCCAAGAGGGGGGTAACACCGGGGAGCTGTTTTTT; cdr3_aa: CASSQEGGNTGELFF
v_call: TRBV2; clone_size: NA; cdr3_length: 16; d_call: TRBD2; j_call: TRBJ2-1; cdr3_nt: TGTGCCAGCAGTGCTGGGAGCGGGGGGGCCGGGAATGAGCAGTTCTTC; cdr3_aa: CASSAGSGGAGNEQFF
v_call: TRBV5-8; clone_size: NA; cdr3_length: 16; d_call: NA; j_call: TRBJ1-6; cdr3_nt: TGTGCCAGCAGCCCCCCGGCGGGGACCGTGAATTCACCCCTCCACTTT; cdr3_aa: CASSPPAGTVNSPLHF
v_call: TRBV7-8; clone_size: NA; cdr3_length: 16; d_call: NA; j_call: TRBJ2-7; cdr3_nt: TGTGCCAGCGGATCGCCGTCCCCCGCAGCCTACTACGAGCAGTACTTC; cdr3_aa: CASGSPSPAAYYEQYF
v_call: TRBV11-3; clone_size: NA; cdr3_length: 14; d_call: NA; j_call: TRBJ2-1; cdr3_nt: TGTGCCAGCAGCCCCCAAGGACTCTCCAATGAGCAGTTCTTC; cdr3_aa: CASSPQGLSNEQFF
v_call: TRBV9; clone_size: NA; cdr3_length: 13; d_call: NA; j_call: TRBJ1-1; cdr3_nt: TGTGCCAGCAGCGTATCTTTGAACACTGAAGCTTTCTTT; cdr3_aa: CASSVSLNTEAFF
v_call: TRBV5-4; clone_size: NA; cdr3_length: 12; d_call: NA; j_call: TRBJ2-7; cdr3_nt: TGTGCCAGCAGCTTGCCTCCTTACGAGCAGTACTTC; cdr3_aa: CASSLPPYEQYF
v_call: TRBV6-6; clone_size: NA; cdr3_length: 15; d_call: NA; j_call: TRBJ2-7; cdr3_nt: TGTGCCAGCAGCCCCGTTGAGCGAATCTCCTACGAGCAGTACTTC; cdr3_aa: CASSPVERISYEQYF
v_call: TRBV19; clone_size: once; cdr3_length: 12; d_call: NA; j_call: TRBJ1-4; cdr3_nt: TGTGCCAGTAGTCCCGAGTCGAAAAAACTGTTTTTT; cdr3_aa: CASSPESKKLFF
v_call: TRBV11-2; clone_size: NA; cdr3_length: 15; d_call: NA; j_call: TRBJ1-6; cdr3_nt: TGTGCCAGCCGGAGGGCGGGGGCAGATAATTCACCCCTCCACTTT; cdr3_aa: CASRRAGADNSPLHF
v_call: TRBV20-1; clone_size: NA; cdr3_length: 11; d_call: NA; j_call: TRBJ2-4; cdr3_nt: TGCAGTGCTTCCACCAGAAACATTCAGTACTTC; cdr3_aa: CSASTRNIQYF
v_call: TRBV19; clone_size: NA; cdr3_length: 13; d_call: TRBD1; j_call: TRBJ1-2; cdr3_nt: TGTGCCAGTAGCCTTAGGACAGGCGAGGACTACACCTTC; cdr3_aa: CASSLRTGEDYTF
v_call: TRBV10-3; clone_size: NA; cdr3_length: 12; d_call: NA; j_call: TRBJ2-5; cdr3_nt: TGTGCCATCAAGACAGGTGGAGAGACCCAGTACTTC; cdr3_aa: CAIKTGGETQYF
v_call: TRBV5-6; clone_size: NA; cdr3_length: 16; d_call: NA; j_call: TRBJ2-5; cdr3_nt: TGTGCCAGCAGCTTTCCCACTGGCGGGCCCCAAGAGACCCAGTACTTC; cdr3_aa: CASSFPTGGPQETQYF
v_call: TRBV5-1; clone_size: few; cdr3_length: 13; d_call: NA; j_call: TRBJ2-7; cdr3_nt: TGCGCCAGCAGCTTGGACTCCACCTACGAGCAGTACTTC; cdr3_aa: CASSLDSTYEQYF
v_call: TRBV4-1; clone_size: once; cdr3_length: 20; d_call: TRBD2; j_call: TRBJ2-2; cdr3_nt: TGCGCCAGCAGCCAAGTAGAGTGGCAGACTAGCGGGACGGGCACCGGGGAGCTGTTTTTT; cdr3_aa: CASSQVEWQTSGTGTGELFF
v_call: TRBV4-3; clone_size: NA; cdr3_length: 15; d_call: NA; j_call: TRBJ1-6; cdr3_nt: TGCGCCAGCAGCCAGACGGACAGCCCAAATTCACCCCTCCACTTT; cdr3_aa: CASSQTDSPNSPLHF
v_call: TRBV6-5; clone_size: NA; cdr3_length: 14; d_call: NA; j_call: TRBJ2-7; cdr3_nt: TGTGCCAGCAGTTACAGGGGGAAGTGGCGCGAGCAGTACTTC; cdr3_aa: CASSYRGKWREQYF
v_call: TRBV5-1; clone_size: few; cdr3_length: 15; d_call: NA; j_call: TRBJ1-3; cdr3_nt: TGCGCCAGCAGCCGAACCCGAGCCGCTGGAAACACCATATATTTT; cdr3_aa: CASSRTRAAGNTIYF
v_call: TRBV29-1; clone_size: NA; cdr3_length: 14; d_call: TRBD2; j_call: TRBJ2-1; cdr3_nt: TGCAGCGTTGGGGGCGGGGGAACCTACAATGAGCAGTTCTTC; cdr3_aa: CSVGGGGTYNEQFF
v_call: TRBV2; clone_size: NA; cdr3_length: 14; d_call: NA; j_call: TRBJ1-6; cdr3_nt: TGTGCCAGCAGCCCTACAGGTTTCGATTCACCCCTCCACTTT; cdr3_aa: CASSPTGFDSPLHF
v_call: TRBV7-2; clone_size: NA; cdr3_length: 14; d_call: NA; j_call: TRBJ2-1; cdr3_nt: TGTGCCAGCATCCCGGATCGGCGGGCCGGTGAGCAGTTCTTC; cdr3_aa: CASIPDRRAGEQFF
v_call: TRBV6-1; clone_size: NA; cdr3_length: 14; d_call: NA; j_call: TRBJ2-7; cdr3_nt: TGTGCCAGCAGTACCGCTGGGGGCTTCTACGAGCAGTACTTC; cdr3_aa: CASSTAGGFYEQYF
v_call: TRBV5-1; clone_size: NA; cdr3_length: 14; d_call: TRBD1; j_call: TRBJ1-4; cdr3_nt: TGCGCCAGCAGTTTCGGACAGGGAGGAGAAAAACTGTTTTTT; cdr3_aa: CASSFGQGGEKLFF
v_call: TRBV5-1; clone_size: once; cdr3_length: 14; d_call: TRBD1; j_call: TRBJ2-7; cdr3_nt: TGCGCCAGCAGCTACGACAGGGGCGGCCACGAGCAGTACTTC; cdr3_aa: CASSYDRGGHEQYF
v_call: TRBV19; clone_size: NA; cdr3_length: 13; d_call: NA; j_call: TRBJ1-1; cdr3_nt: TGTGCCAGTAGTATAGATCCCGGGGCTGAAGCTTTCTTT; cdr3_aa: CASSIDPGAEAFF
v_call: TRBV5-1; clone_size: NA; cdr3_length: 16; d_call: TRBD1; j_call: TRBJ2-5; cdr3_nt: TGCGCCAGCAGCTTGGGGACAGGGGCCAGGGGGGAGACCCAGTACTTC; cdr3_aa: CASSLGTGARGETQYF
v_call: TRBV27; clone_size: NA; cdr3_length: 13; d_call: NA; j_call: TRBJ1-2; cdr3_nt: TGTGCCAGCAGTTTATCGCAAGCATATGGCTACACCTTC; cdr3_aa: CASSLSQAYGYTF
v_call: TRBV18; clone_size: NA; cdr3_length: 13; d_call: TRBD1; j_call: TRBJ1-1; cdr3_nt: TGTGCCAGCTCACCCACAGGGGATGTTTCTGCTTTCTTT; cdr3_aa: CASSPTGDVSAFF
v_call: TRBV10-2; clone_size: NA; cdr3_length: 12; d_call: NA; j_call: TRBJ2-3; cdr3_nt: TGCGCCAGCACCCTAACTTGGGATACGCAGTATTTT; cdr3_aa: CASTLTWDTQYF
v_call: TRBV5-1; clone_size: once; cdr3_length: 13; d_call: NA; j_call: TRBJ1-2; cdr3_nt: TGCGCCAGCAGCTTGGAGGGCAGGGCTGGCTACACCTTC; cdr3_aa: CASSLEGRAGYTF
v_call: TRBV10-3; clone_size: NA; cdr3_length: 15; d_call: NA; j_call: TRBJ1-1; cdr3_nt: TGTGCCATCAGTGAGGGGCAAGGGAAGCGGACTGAAGCTTTCTTT; cdr3_aa: CAISEGQGKRTEAFF